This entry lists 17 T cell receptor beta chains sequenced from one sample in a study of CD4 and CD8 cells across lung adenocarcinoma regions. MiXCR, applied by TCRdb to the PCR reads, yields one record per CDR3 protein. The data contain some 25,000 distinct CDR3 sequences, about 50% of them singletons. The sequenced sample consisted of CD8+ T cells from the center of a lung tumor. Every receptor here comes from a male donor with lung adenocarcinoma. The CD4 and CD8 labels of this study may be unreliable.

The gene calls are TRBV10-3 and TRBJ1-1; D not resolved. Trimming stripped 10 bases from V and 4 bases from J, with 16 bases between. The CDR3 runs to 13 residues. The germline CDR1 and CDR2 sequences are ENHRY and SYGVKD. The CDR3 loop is CATQLRESTEAFF. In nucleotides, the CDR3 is TGTGCCACCCAATTAAGGGAGAGCACTGAAGCTTTCTTT.

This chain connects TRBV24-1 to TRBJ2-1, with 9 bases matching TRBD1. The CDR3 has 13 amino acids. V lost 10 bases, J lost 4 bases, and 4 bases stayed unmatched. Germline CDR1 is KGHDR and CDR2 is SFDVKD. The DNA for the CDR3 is TGTGCCACGAAAGGACAGGGGTACAATGAGCAGTTCTTC. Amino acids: CATKGQGYNEQFF.

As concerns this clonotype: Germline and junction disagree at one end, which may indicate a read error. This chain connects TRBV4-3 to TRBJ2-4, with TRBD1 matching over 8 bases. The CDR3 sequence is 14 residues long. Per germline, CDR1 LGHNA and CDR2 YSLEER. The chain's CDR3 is CRVRGRGAKNMQYF. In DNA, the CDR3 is TGCCGCGTCAGGGGGCGGGGTGCCAAAAACATGCAGTACTTC.

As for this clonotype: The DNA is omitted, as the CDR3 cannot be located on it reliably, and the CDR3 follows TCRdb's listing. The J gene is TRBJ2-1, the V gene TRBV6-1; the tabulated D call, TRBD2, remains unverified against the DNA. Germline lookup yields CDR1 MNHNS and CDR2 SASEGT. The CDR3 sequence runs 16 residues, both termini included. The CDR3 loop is CASRETWASGTDTQFF.

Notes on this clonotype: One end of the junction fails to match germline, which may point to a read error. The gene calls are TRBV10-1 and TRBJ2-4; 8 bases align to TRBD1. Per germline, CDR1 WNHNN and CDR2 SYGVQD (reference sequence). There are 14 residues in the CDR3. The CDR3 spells CRSRDRRAKDMQYF. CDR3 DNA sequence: TGCCGCAGCAGGGACAGGCGTGCCAAAGACATGCAGTACTTC.

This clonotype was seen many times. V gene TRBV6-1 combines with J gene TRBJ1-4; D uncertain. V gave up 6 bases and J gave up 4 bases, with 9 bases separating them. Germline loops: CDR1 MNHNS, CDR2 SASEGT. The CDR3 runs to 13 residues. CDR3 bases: TGTGCCAGCAGCCTAGGGAGTAATGAAAAACTGTTTTTT. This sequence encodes CASSLGSNEKLFF.

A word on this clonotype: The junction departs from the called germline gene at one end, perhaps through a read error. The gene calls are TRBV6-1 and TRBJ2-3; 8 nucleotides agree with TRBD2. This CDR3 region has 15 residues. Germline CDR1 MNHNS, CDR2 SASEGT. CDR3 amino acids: CASKTGGGATDTQYF. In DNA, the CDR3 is TGTGCCAGCAAAACGGGGGGGGGCGCGACAGATACGCAGTATTTC.

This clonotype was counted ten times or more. This chain's CDR3 is CATSAPSGHINEQFF. The CDR3 DNA reads TGTGCCACCAGCGCCCCCTCAGGGCATATCAATGAGCAGTTCTTC. This chain links TRBV24-1 with TRBJ2-1, with D possibly TRBD1 on 5 matching bases. The V gene lost 7 bases and the J gene lost 6 bases, with 18 bases spanning the gap. Germline-derived CDR1 and CDR2 are KGHDR and SFDVKD. There are 15 residues in the CDR3.

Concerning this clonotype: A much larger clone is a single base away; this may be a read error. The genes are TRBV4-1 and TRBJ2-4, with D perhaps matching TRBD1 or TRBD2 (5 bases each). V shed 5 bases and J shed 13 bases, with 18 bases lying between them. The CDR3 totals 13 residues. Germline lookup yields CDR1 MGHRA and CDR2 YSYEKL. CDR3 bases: TGCGCCAGCAGCGGGACGTCCTTCAATGAGCAGTACTTC. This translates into CASSGTSFNEQYF.

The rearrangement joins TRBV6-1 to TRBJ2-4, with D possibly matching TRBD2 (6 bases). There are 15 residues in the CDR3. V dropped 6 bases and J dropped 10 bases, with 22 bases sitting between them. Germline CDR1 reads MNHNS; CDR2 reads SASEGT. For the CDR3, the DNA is TGTGCCAGCAGGACAATGGGCGGGAAAATAGATATTCAGTACTTC. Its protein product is CASRTMGGKIDIQYF.

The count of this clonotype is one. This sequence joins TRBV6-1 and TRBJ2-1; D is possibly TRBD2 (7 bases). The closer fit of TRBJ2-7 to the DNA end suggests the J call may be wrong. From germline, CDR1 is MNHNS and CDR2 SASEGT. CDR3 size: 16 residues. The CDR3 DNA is TGTGCCAGCAGTGAAGCAGGGGGGGTAGGGAGCGATGAGCAGTACTTC. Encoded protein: CASSEAGGVGSDEQYF.

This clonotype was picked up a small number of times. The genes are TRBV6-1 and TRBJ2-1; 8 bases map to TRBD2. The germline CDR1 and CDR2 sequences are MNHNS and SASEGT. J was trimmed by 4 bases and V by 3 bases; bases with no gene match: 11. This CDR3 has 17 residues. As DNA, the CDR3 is TGTGCCAGCAGTGACCTCCCCGGGAGGGGATTGTACAATGAGCAGTTCTTC. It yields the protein CASSDLPGRGLYNEQFF.

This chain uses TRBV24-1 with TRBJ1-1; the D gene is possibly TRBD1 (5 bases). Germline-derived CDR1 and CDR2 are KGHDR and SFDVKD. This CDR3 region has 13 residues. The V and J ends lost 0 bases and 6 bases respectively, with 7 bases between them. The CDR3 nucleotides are TGTGCCACCAGTGATTTGTGGGGGGCTGAAGCTTTCTTT. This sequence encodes CATSDLWGAEAFF.

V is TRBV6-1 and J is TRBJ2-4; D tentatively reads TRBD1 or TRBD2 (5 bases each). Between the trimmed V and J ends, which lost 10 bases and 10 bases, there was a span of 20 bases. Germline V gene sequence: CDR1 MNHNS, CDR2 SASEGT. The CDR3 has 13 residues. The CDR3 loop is CATGLSATNIQYF. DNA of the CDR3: TGTGCCACGGGGCTGAGTGCCACAAATATTCAGTACTTC.

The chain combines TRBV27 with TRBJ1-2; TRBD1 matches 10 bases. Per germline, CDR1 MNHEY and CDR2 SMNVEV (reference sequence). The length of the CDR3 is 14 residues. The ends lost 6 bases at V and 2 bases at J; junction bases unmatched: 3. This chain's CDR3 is CASSRTGGNYGYTF. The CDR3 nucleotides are TGTGCCAGCAGCCGGACAGGGGGGAACTATGGCTACACCTTC.

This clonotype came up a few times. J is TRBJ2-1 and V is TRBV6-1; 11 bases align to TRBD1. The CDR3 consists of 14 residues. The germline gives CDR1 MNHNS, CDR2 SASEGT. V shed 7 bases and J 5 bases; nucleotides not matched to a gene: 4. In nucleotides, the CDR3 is TGTGCCAGCACCCGGGACAGGGGGAACAATGAGCAGTTCTTC. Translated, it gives CASTRDRGNNEQFF.

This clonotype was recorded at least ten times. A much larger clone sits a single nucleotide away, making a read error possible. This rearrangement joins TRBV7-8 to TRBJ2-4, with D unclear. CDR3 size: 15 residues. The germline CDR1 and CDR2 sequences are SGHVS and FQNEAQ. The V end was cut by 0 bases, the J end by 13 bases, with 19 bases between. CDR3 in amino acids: CASSLAPTVYNEQYF. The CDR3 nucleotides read TGTGCCAGCAGCTTAGCGCCTACCGTCTACAATGAGCAGTACTTC.